The entry below gives a single T cell receptor (beta chain) sequence along with its context. Its antigen is not known. These data come from a study of response to subunit inactivated influenza vaccine. Germline CDR1 and CDR2: SGHRS and YFSETQ. V was clipped by 4 bases and J by 5 bases, with 12 bases between them. The CDR3 totals 13 residues. Overall study results and limits: Researchers suggested that each seasonal influenza vaccination recruits few new T cells.

Each CDR3 protein gets one entry after TCRdb re-called the RT-PCR reads with MiXCR. The table includes roughly 500,000 distinct CDR3 sequences, less than 25% detected once. These data were likewise used in another study, on T cells expressing NK-cell markers. This second study says: In generating TCR beta cDNA, 5'RACE template switching with UMIs was used. CD3+CD56+NKG2C+, CD3+CD56+NKG2C- and CD3+CD56-NKG2C+ T cells, once sorted, supplied the TCR beta repertoires. Among CD8+ T cells from five or six donors, dominant NKG2C+ clonotypes accounted for about 1.0-7.0%. Unclear, still, was the HCMV specificity of the expanded NKG2C+ T cell clones.

This chain links TRBV5-1 with TRBJ2-5, with TRBD2 as a possible D gene (6 bases). The sequence was obtained from a man aged 50-60 years who received an inactivated influenza vaccine. Sequences were derived from CD4+ T cells sorted from PBMCs, sampled roughly 12 days after vaccination. The CDR3 loop is CASSMGGFETQYF. The CDR3 coding sequence is TGCGCCAGCAGCATGGGGGGATTCGAGACCCAGTACTTC.